Below, one T cell receptor beta chain is given with its context. These data come from a study of CD8 T cells in Susac syndrome. Random-hexamer reverse transcription was applied to roughly 0.5 to 1 ug RNA. One entry per CDR3 protein, called by TCRdb with MiXCR from the immunoSEQ multiplex PCR reads. The table lists some 130,000 distinct CDR3 sequences, 95% of them singletons. The V and J ends lost 3 bases and 1 base, in that order; junction bases with no gene match: 1. This CDR3 is 14 amino acids long. Germline-derived CDR1 and CDR2 are MNHEY and SMNVEV (reference sequence). Sequencing targeted TCR beta in T cells from blood (CD8+ and CD4+).

This receptor was taken from a human donor with Susac syndrome. The chain is built from TRBV27 and TRBJ2-3, with TRBD2 matching over 7 bases. Sequenced sample: CD8+ T cells from PBMCs. DNA of the CDR3: TGTGCCAGCAGTTTTGGACTAGGCACAGATACGCAGTATTTT. It yields the protein CASSFGLGTDTQYF.